The source of this T cell receptor (beta chain) is a study of blood T cell repertoires in COVID-19 (dated by TCRdb to the early 2020s). Notes on the research overall: Samples covering the acute and convalescent phases of COVID-19 were provided by collaborators in the United States, Italy and Spain. Sample metadata almost always included a de-identified subject ID, COVID-19 status, age in years and sex. The samples were drawn from two sources: the first 160 participants of the ongoing ImmuneRACE study, and 1,000 to 1,500 subjects contributed by 6 global collaborators. The repertoires were made available in a free public database intended to serve as a resource for research on the immune response to SARS-CoV-2. Deeply sampled blood TCRbeta repertoires from subjects exposed to, actively infected with, or recovered from COVID-19 were included in the dataset. Where HLA class I and class II types were available, the types were taken from metadata supplied by the sample provider, not from assay-based typing. The material from the prospective study consisted of cDNA or gDNA derived from T cells, B-cell-depleted T cells, or PBMCs.

One collaborating source in Seattle enrolled patients while the patients were actively infected and followed the patients over time throughout the course of disease. Whole blood was collected in K2EDTA tubes by collaborating institutions according to the institutions' own protocols. For TCRbeta analysis, collaborator samples were shipped as frozen whole blood, as isolated PBMCs, or as DNA extracted from either sample type. Study-level results and caveats: The amount of clinical and demographic metadata varied by source and participant and was provided uncurated.

For this clone: This receptor's antigen is unknown. It has no much larger one-base neighbor in the sample; base qualities were not kept.

The immunoSEQ Assay, a bias-controlled multiplex PCR, was used to amplify TCRbeta CDR3 regions from genomic DNA. In the original analysis: Within the assay, amplification of reference gene primers was used to estimate how many nucleated cells each sample contained. To quantify the absolute abundance of each unique TCRbeta CDR3 rearrangement, sequence reads were collapsed and filtered. For each sample, productive Simpson clonality was calculated as the square root of Simpson's diversity index over productive rearrangements. TCRdb retrieved this table from immuneACCESS and kept in-frame rearrangements only. Not all clones are present; in checked studies, unresolved V genes account for under half, and no reason is known for the remainder. Clone size and V and J calls were adopted from that table, with D and trimming inferred from the DNA. The sample data list approximately 280,000 clones, and roughly 90% of these were observed just once. Together, the top ten hold nearly 7% of the sample.

The sample was peripheral blood. This sequence originates from a young woman with COVID-19, enrolled during active disease.

The CDR3 region: CASTMGPYQGNEQFF. In nucleotide form, the sequence is TGTGCCAGCACCATGGGGCCCTACCAGGGCAATGAGCAGTTCTTC. The rearrangement joined TRBV27 to TRBJ2-1; the D segment could be TRBD1, given 5 matching bases. V gives up 7 bases and J gives up 6 bases, and the segment between their germline ends measures 19 bases. The CDR3 has 15 amino acids, counting the end cysteine and phenylalanine. Just CDR3 DNA is preserved here, 45 bases in frame from base 1. Per the germline V gene (reference sequence), MNHEY is the CDR1 and SMNVEV is the CDR2.